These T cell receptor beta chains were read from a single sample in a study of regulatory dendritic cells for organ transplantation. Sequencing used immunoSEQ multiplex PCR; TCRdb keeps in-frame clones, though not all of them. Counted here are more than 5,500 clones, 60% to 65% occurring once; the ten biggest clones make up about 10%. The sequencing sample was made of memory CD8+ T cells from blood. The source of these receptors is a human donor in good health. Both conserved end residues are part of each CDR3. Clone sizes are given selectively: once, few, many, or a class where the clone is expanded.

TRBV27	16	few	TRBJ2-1	CASSSSGGPTYNEQFF
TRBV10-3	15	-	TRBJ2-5	CAISDPVAGQETQYF
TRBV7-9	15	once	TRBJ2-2	CASSLKGAITGELFF
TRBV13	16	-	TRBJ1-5	CASSLGRPGDNQPQHF
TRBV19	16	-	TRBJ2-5	CASSTYRDRAWETQYF
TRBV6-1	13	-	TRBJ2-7	CASSRGLASEQYF
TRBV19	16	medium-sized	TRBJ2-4	CASSIGWRTGEYIQYF
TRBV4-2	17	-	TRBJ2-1	CASSQEGASGGANEQFF
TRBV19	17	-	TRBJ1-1	CASSIPGAAGPNTEAFF
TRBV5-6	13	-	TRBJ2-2	CASSLELGGRLFF
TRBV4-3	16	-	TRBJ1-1	CASSQEWGGGGTEAFF